The clone carrying this TCR beta chain was seen just once. Its target is unknown. Primers for the PCR totalled 60 Vbeta and 13 Jbeta. Sequencing was performed with immunoSEQ multiplex PCR; in TCRdb, only in-frame clones are kept and a portion is missing. The table includes some 150,000 clones, 82% detected once. Germline V gene lookup returns CDR1 MRHNA and CDR2 SNTAGT. CDR3 length equals 13 residues. Trimming stripped 4 bases from V and 10 bases from J, with 16 bases between. The sample belongs to a study of cytomegalovirus exposure and HLA in healthy donors. Whole-study findings and limits: Researchers reported in a later analysis that a missense DCLRE1C variant was tied to TCR beta V- and J-gene trimming. The HLA-A and HLA-B alleles of most subjects were reportedly predicted accurately from TCR beta sequences.

The genes are TRBV6-4 and TRBJ1-1; tentatively, D is TRBD1 (6 bases). The clonotype comes from a woman aged 45-59 years in good health and CMV-seropositive. Source material: PBMCs. The CDR3 DNA reads as TGTGCCAGCAGTGCCCAGACAGGTTTAGCAGCTTTCTTT. Encoded protein: CASSAQTGLAAFF.